This T cell receptor (beta chain) emerged from a study of control samples from healthy donors and cancer patients. Clones were sequenced by immunoSEQ multiplex PCR, and TCRdb holds only the in-frame ones, with some missing. The table shows about 100,000 clones, with over 75% occurring only once. Germline-derived CDR1 and CDR2 are SGHDT and YYEEEE. The CDR3 sequence is 16 residues long. V was clipped by 2 bases and J by 5 bases, with 19 bases between them. The sequenced sample was blood. The chain couples TRBV5-6 to TRBJ1-1; D uncertain. The clonotype originates from a woman aged 45-65 years in good health. CDR3 region: CASSFFAGLTKTEAFF. The CDR3 DNA reads TGTGCCAGCAGCTTTTTTGCGGGATTAACGAAGACTGAAGCTTTCTTT.